The 32 T cell receptor beta chains reported below all come from one sample, sequenced in a study of control samples from healthy donors and cancer patients. TCRdb keeps only in-frame clones here, not all; method: immunoSEQ multiplex PCR. Of about 110,000 clones in the sample, 70% to 85% were seen once. Sequenced input: blood. These receptors came from a man in his late teens or twenties in good health.

CDR3 amino acids: CASSIGTAAQETQYF. The CDR3 bases are TGTGCCAGCAGTATTGGGACAGCAGCTCAAGAGACCCAGTACTTC. The chain recombines TRBV5-4 with TRBJ2-5; 7 bases align to TRBD1. The CDR3 loop spans 15 amino acids. The trim removed 5 bases at V and 2 bases at J, leaving 9 bases unmatched. CDR1 SGHNT and CDR2 YYREEE come from the germline V gene (reference sequence).

The chain carries TRBV6-2 or TRBV6-3 and TRBJ2-5; D is perhaps TRBD1 or TRBD2 (5 bases each). The V gene's germline CDR1 is MNHEY and CDR2 SVGEGT. The V gene lost 4 bases and the J gene lost 4 bases, with 22 bases spanning the gap. The CDR3 runs 17 residues. The CDR3 DNA reads TGTGCCAGCAGTTTGGGGGACCTCGCCTCAGGGAGAGAGACCCAGTACTTC. Its translation: CASSLGDLASGRETQYF.

The V gene is TRBV27, the J gene TRBJ2-2, with D maybe TRBD1 (6 bases). Germline V CDR1 and CDR2: MNHEY, SMNVEV (reference sequence). The V gene lost 6 bases and the J gene lost 7 bases, with 15 bases spanning the gap. This CDR3 comprises 14 residues. The CDR3 region is CASSFQTRGGELFF. The CDR3 nucleotides read TGTGCCAGCAGCTTCCAGACCAGGGGCGGGGAGCTGTTTTTT.

CDR3 loop: CASSLEGRASRETQYF. In DNA form, the CDR3 reads TGTGCCAGCAGCTTAGAGGGGAGGGCTTCTCGAGAGACCCAGTACTTC. This rearrangement joins TRBV25-1 to TRBJ2-5; 7 bases match TRBD2. In germline, CDR1 is MGHDK, CDR2 SYGVNS. This CDR3 has 16 residues. J was trimmed by 4 bases and V by 6 bases; bases with no gene match: 14.

J is TRBJ1-6 and V is TRBV19; perhaps TRBD1 as D (5 bases). The CDR3 length is 18 residues. Germline-derived CDR1 and CDR2 are LNHDA and SQIVND (reference sequence). The V end lost 1 base, the J end lost 0 bases, and 13 bases lay between the germline ends. The CDR3 DNA reads as TGTGCCAGTAGTATAGGGGGGTTACGGAGCTCCTATAATTCACCCCTCCACTTT. It encodes CASSIGGLRSSYNSPLHF.

CDR3: CASSHQTGQNTKNIQYF. In nucleotides, the CDR3 is TGTGCCAGCAGTCACCAGACAGGGCAAAATACCAAAAACATTCAGTACTTC. The chain carries TRBV6-6 and TRBJ2-4; 7 bases align to TRBD1. Trimming took 5 bases from V and 2 from J; bases not matched to a gene: 12. Looked up from germline, CDR1 is MNHNY and CDR2 is SVGAGI (reference sequence). CDR3 length: 17 amino acids.

The chain recombines TRBV20-1 with TRBJ1-3; D is unresolved. The CDR3 is 15 amino acids. Germline-derived CDR1 and CDR2 are DFQATT and SNEGSKA (reference sequence). Trimming stripped 6 bases from V and 0 bases from J, with 15 bases between. CDR3 in amino acids: CSASTRASSGNTIYF. CDR3 sequence (DNA): TGCAGTGCAAGTACAAGGGCAAGCTCTGGAAACACCATATATTTT.

The chain employs TRBV5-1 and TRBJ2-3; TRBD1 is a possible D gene (5 bases). The CDR3 covers 15 residues. V was trimmed by 4 bases and J by 0 bases, leaving 12 bases between them. The germline V gene has CDR1 SGHRS and CDR2 YFSETQ. The CDR3 bases are TGCGCCAGCAGCCCATGGACAACTAGCACAGATACGCAGTATTTT. Translating it yields CASSPWTTSTDTQYF.

The chain joins TRBV5-6 to TRBJ1-1, with 7 bases lining up with TRBD1. Per germline, CDR1 SGHDT and CDR2 YYEEEE. The J segment lost 1 base and the V segment lost 4 bases, leaving 4 bases of the junction unmatched. This CDR3 comprises 14 residues. The CDR3 DNA reads as TGTGCCAGCAGCCGGGACAGTGGGAACACTGAAGCTTTCTTT. This translates into CASSRDSGNTEAFF.

CDR3 nucleotides: TGCGCCAGCAGCCAAGTAGGAAGGCATTCTGCGGGAAACACCATATATTTT. Its protein product is CASSQVGRHSAGNTIYF. This chain connects TRBV4-1 to TRBJ1-3; D gene uncertain. The CDR3 has 17 residues. Germline V gene data show CDR1 as MGHRA and CDR2 as YSYEKL. The V end was cut by 1 base, the J end by 4 bases, with 17 bases between.

The chain employs TRBV7-9 and TRBJ1-3, with TRBD1 matching over 8 bases. This CDR3 region has 15 residues. Germline V lookup: CDR1 SEHNR, CDR2 FQNEAQ (reference sequence). V trimming: 5 bases; J trimming: 4 bases; junction bases outside the gene matches: 7. This CDR3 reads CASSVGTGFGNTIYF. CDR3 DNA sequence: TGTGCCAGCAGCGTCGGGACAGGATTCGGAAACACCATATATTTT.

The chain carries TRBV27 and TRBJ2-5, with 7 bases matching TRBD1. The CDR3 has 16 residues. V dropped 3 bases and J dropped 3; count of bases not matched to a gene: 10. Germline loops: CDR1 MNHEY, CDR2 SMNVEV (reference sequence). The CDR3 sequence: CASSLGIQGVKETQYF. The CDR3 nucleotides are TGTGCCAGCAGTTTGGGGATTCAGGGGGTAAAAGAGACCCAGTACTTC.

The gene calls are TRBV19 and TRBJ2-1; 10 positions match TRBD1. J was trimmed by 7 bases and V by 5 bases; bases with no gene match: 5. Germline CDR1 reads LNHDA; CDR2 reads SQIVND (reference sequence). CDR3 length: 14 residues. The CDR3 region is CASSLGQGENEQFF. CDR3 nucleotides: TGTGCCAGTAGTCTAGGACAGGGGGAAAATGAGCAGTTCTTC. Full variable domain (remainder filled in from reference TRBV19 and TRBJ2-1): DGGITQSPKYLFRKEGQNVTLSCEQNLNHDAMYWYRQDPGQGLRLIYYSQIVNDFQKGDIAEGYSVSREKKESFPLTVTSAQKNPTAFYLCASSLGQGENEQFFGPGTRLTVL.

This clone appeared a few times. The germline gene is not matched at one end of the junction; a read error may be the cause. The genes are TRBV3-1 (or the pseudogene TRBV3-2) and TRBJ2-3, with TRBD2 identical over 10 bases. This CDR3 has 14 residues. Germline CDR1 reads LGHDT; CDR2 reads YNNKEL (reference sequence). CDR3 nucleotide sequence: TGTGCCAGCAGCCTAGCGGGGGGCACAAATACGCAGTATTTT. Its protein is CASSLAGGTNTQYF.

The V and J genes are TRBV6-1 and TRBJ1-1, with 9 bases identical to TRBD1. The CDR3 has 18 amino acids. Germline CDR1 and CDR2: MNHNS and SASEGT. The ends lost 2 bases at V and 0 bases at J; junction bases unmatched: 10. The chain's CDR3 is CASSELGTGGIMNTEAFF. Written as DNA, the CDR3 is TGTGCCAGCAGTGAACTGGGAACAGGGGGCATCATGAACACTGAAGCTTTCTTT.

This clone occurred once. V usage is TRBV9 and J usage is TRBJ2-2; 8 bases match TRBD1. Germline CDR1 SGDLS, CDR2 YYNGEE. V dropped 4 bases and J dropped 2; count of bases not matched to a gene: 7. The length of the CDR3 is 16 residues. CDR3 bases: TGTGCCAGCAGCCCACGGACAGGGACTAACACCGGGGAGCTGTTTTTT. Its protein product is CASSPRTGTNTGELFF.

The CDR3 here is CASLGWDTYEQYV. The CDR3 DNA sequence: TGTGCCAGCCTTGGGTGGGACACCTACGAGCAGTACGTC. This chain joins TRBV6-5 and TRBJ2-7; possible D gene TRBD1, 6 bases. V gave up 8 bases and J gave up 2 bases, with 13 bases separating them. CDR3 size: 13 residues. CDR1 and CDR2 (germline): MNHEY, SVGAGI.

The V call is TRBV5-1, the J call TRBJ1-1; 8 bases fit TRBD1. Germline loops: CDR1 SGHRS, CDR2 YFSETQ. Losses at the gene ends were 3 bases for V and 4 bases for J; bases not matched to a gene: 5. The CDR3 covers 14 residues. The CDR3 sequence is CASSSGQGPTEAFF. Written as DNA, the CDR3 is TGCGCCAGCAGCTCCGGACAGGGTCCCACTGAAGCTTTCTTT.

J is TRBJ1-1 and V is TRBV2; D gene uncertain. Trimming pared 10 bases from V and 0 bases from J, leaving 12 bases between. Germline values: CDR1 SNHLY, CDR2 FYNNEI. This CDR3 is 13 amino acids long. The CDR3 DNA reads TGTGCCACCGGCCCAGCCCTGAACACTGAAGCTTTCTTT. Amino acids: CATGPALNTEAFF.

The chain recombines TRBV24-1 with TRBJ2-3; TRBD1 might be the D (6 bases). The V end was cut by 1 base, the J end by 1 base, with 20 bases between. Germline V CDR1 and CDR2: KGHDR, SFDVKD. The CDR3 has 19 residues. CDR3 DNA: TGTGCCACCAGTGATTTACCGGGACAAGGGGGAACACGCACAGATACGCAGTATTTT. This translates into CATSDLPGQGGTRTDTQYF.

V gene TRBV11-2 combines with J gene TRBJ2-1; the match to TRBD2 covers 9 bases. V was pared by 4 bases and J by 4 bases, with 14 bases of the junction left unmatched. The CDR3 has 18 residues. Per germline, CDR1 SGHAT and CDR2 FQNNGV. The CDR3 coding sequence is TGTGCCAGCAGCTCATTTCCCCTTGCGGGGGGGCGATACAATGAGCAGTTCTTC. This translates into CASSSFPLAGGRYNEQFF.

This chain links TRBV4-1 with TRBJ1-5, with D hard to call. Germline loops: CDR1 MGHRA, CDR2 YSYEKL. V was clipped by 1 base and J by 5 bases, with 15 bases between them. The CDR3 length is 16 residues. CDR3 region: CASSQVGWGGHQPQHF. CDR3 sequence (DNA): TGCGCCAGCAGCCAAGTTGGCTGGGGAGGCCATCAGCCCCAGCATTTT.

This rearrangement joins TRBV4-3 to TRBJ1-2; maybe TRBD1 (6 bases). Trimming stripped 5 bases from V and 6 bases from J, with 13 bases between. The CDR3 runs 13 residues. Looked up from germline, CDR1 is LGHNA and CDR2 is YSLEER. The CDR3 here is CASSAPGGHGYTF. The DNA of the CDR3 is TGCGCCAGCAGCGCCCCCGGGGGGCATGGCTACACCTTC.

This clone came up a few times. The chain has TRBV9 and TRBJ2-3, with 7 nucleotides matching TRBD2. The V gene's germline CDR1 is SGDLS and CDR2 YYNGEE. J gave up 1 base and V 4 bases, and 6 bases lay outside the gene matches. The CDR3 runs 15 residues. The CDR3 sequence: CASSKRDYGTDTQYF. The DNA for the CDR3 is TGTGCCAGCAGCAAACGGGACTACGGCACAGATACGCAGTATTTT.

This chain connects TRBV7-2 to TRBJ1-1; D may be TRBD1 (6 bases). The CDR3 length is 11 residues. V was pared by 6 bases and J by 8 bases, with 10 bases between. From germline, CDR1 is SGHTA and CDR2 FQGNSA. CDR3 DNA sequence: TGTGCCAGCAGTGACAGGCTAGAAGCTTTCTTT. Translated: CASSDRLEAFF.

CDR3 in amino acids: CASSAEPQVSYEQYF. The CDR3 coding sequence is TGTGCCAGCAGCGCAGAACCCCAGGTCTCCTACGAGCAGTACTTC. This rearrangement joins TRBV5-4 to TRBJ2-7; D gene unclear. CDR1 is SGHNT and CDR2 is YYREEE in the germline V gene (reference sequence). The CDR3 is 15 residues long. The ends were cut back, 4 bases at V and 0 bases at J, with 14 bases in the middle.

This sequence joins TRBV5-1 and TRBJ2-1, with 7 bases fitting TRBD1. The V and J ends lost 4 bases and 5 bases, in that order; junction bases with no gene match: 9. The CDR3 loop spans 15 amino acids. The germline CDR1 and CDR2 sequences are SGHRS and YFSETQ. The CDR3, as DNA: TGCGCCAGCAGCCTGTCCGAGGGGGCCCACAATGAGCAGTTCTTC. This codes for CASSLSEGAHNEQFF.

V gene TRBV5-6 combines with J gene TRBJ1-1, with 9 bases lining up with TRBD1. From germline, CDR1 is SGHDT and CDR2 YYEEEE. J lost 3 bases, V lost 4 bases, and 4 bases had no gene match. This CDR3 spans 14 amino acids. The CDR3 DNA reads TGTGCCAGCAGCCTCGGGACAGGGTACACTGAAGCTTTCTTT. This codes for CASSLGTGYTEAFF.

The CDR3 DNA reads as TGTGCCACCAGTGATGGGTTCGCGGCTTTCTTT. It is translated as CATSDGFAAFF. The chain carries TRBV24-1 and TRBJ1-1; D gene ambiguous. Trimming took 3 bases from V and 11 from J, leaving 9 bases between them. This CDR3 is built from 11 residues. Per the germline V gene, CDR1 is KGHDR and CDR2 is SFDVKD.

This sequence joins TRBV6-5 and TRBJ2-2; 7 bases are shared with TRBD1. Germline V CDR1 and CDR2: MNHEY, SVGAGI. The CDR3 consists of 15 residues. The V segment lost 6 bases and the J segment 4 bases; nucleotides outside the gene matches: 8. The CDR3 DNA sequence: TGTGCCAGCAGCCGCGACAGGGCGGGCACCGGGGAGCTGTTTTTT. Protein product: CASSRDRAGTGELFF.

The chain joins TRBV11-2 to TRBJ1-1, with 7 bases that match TRBD1. CDR1 and CDR2 from the germline V gene are SGHAT and FQNNGV. This CDR3 comprises 13 residues. Trimming removed 1 base from V and 7 bases from J; junction bases left unmatched: 3. For the CDR3, the DNA is TGTGCCAGCAGCTTAGGGGGGACAGATGAAGCTTTCTTT. It is translated as CASSLGGTDEAFF. Together with reference TRBV11-2 and TRBJ1-1, the CDR3 gives the full variable domain: EAGVAQSPRYKIIEKRQSVAFWCNPISGHATLYWYQQILGQGPKLLIQFQNNGVVDDSQLPKDRFSAERLKGVDSTLKIQPAKLEDSAVYLCASSLGGTDEAFFGQGTRLTVV.

This clone was detected once. The CDR3 DNA reads as TGCAGTGCTAGTCCCAGCGGGGGGGCTTATGAGCAGTTCTTC. Protein sequence: CSASPSGGAYEQFF. This chain joins TRBV20-1 and TRBJ2-1, with TRBD2 matching 10 bases. Trimming at V came to 3 bases and at J to 8 bases, leaving 7 bases not matched to a gene. The CDR3 is 14 residues long. CDR1 is DFQATT and CDR2 is SNEGSKA in the germline V gene (reference sequence).